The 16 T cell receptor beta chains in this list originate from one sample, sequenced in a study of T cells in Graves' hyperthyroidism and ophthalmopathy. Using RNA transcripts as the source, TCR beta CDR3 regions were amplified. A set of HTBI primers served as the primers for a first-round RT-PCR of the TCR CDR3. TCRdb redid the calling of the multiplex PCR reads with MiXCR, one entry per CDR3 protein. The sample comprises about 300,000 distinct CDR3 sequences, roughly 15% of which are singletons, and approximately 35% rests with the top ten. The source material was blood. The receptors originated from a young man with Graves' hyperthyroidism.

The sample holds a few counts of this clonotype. The CDR3: CASLGRDRTDTQYF. In DNA form, the CDR3 reads TGTGCCAGCCTGGGGCGGGACCGCACAGATACGCAGTATTTT. The J gene is TRBJ2-3, the V gene TRBV6-2 or TRBV6-3, with D perhaps matching TRBD2 (6 bases). Trimming shortened V by 8 bases and J by 1 base, and 13 bases separated the two germline ends. Germline-derived CDR1 and CDR2 are MNHEY and SVGEGT. The CDR3 is made up of 14 amino acids.

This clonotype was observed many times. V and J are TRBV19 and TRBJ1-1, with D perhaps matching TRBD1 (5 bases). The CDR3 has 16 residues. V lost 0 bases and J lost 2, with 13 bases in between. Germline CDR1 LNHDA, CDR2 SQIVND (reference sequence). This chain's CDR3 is CASSIEPPDTNTEAFF. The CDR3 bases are TGTGCCAGTAGTATAGAACCTCCGGACACCAACACTGAAGCTTTCTTT.

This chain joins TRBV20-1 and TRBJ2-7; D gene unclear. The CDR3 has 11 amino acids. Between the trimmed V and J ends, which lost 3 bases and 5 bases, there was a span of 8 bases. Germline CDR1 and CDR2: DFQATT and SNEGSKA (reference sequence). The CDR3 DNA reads TGCAGTGCTAGTAGGGCGGACGAGCAGTACTTC. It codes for CSASRADEQYF.

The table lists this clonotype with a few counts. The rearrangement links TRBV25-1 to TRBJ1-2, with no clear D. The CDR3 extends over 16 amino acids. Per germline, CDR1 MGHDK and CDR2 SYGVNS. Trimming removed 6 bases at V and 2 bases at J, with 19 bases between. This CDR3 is CASSEIGVGVNYGYTF. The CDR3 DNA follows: TGTGCCAGCAGCGAAATCGGTGTCGGTGTAAACTATGGCTACACCTTC.

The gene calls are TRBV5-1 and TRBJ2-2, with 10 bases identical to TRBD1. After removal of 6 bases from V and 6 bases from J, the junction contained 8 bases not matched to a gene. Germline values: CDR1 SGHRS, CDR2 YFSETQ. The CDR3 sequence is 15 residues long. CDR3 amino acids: CASTQTGGAPGELFF. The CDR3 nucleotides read TGCGCCAGCACCCAGACAGGGGGCGCGCCCGGGGAGCTGTTTTTT.

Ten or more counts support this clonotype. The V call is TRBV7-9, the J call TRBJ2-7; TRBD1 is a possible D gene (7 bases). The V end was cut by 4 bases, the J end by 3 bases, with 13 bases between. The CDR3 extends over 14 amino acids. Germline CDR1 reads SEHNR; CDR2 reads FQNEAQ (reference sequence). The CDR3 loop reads CASSSQGRFYEQYF. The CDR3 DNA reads TGTGCCAGCAGCTCACAGGGGAGGTTCTACGAGCAGTACTTC.

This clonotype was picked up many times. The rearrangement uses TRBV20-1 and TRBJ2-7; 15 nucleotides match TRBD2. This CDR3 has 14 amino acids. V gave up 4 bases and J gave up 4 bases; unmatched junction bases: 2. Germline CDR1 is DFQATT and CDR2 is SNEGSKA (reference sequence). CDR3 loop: CSATGLAGGYEQYF. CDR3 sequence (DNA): TGCAGTGCTACGGGACTAGCGGGAGGTTACGAGCAGTACTTC.

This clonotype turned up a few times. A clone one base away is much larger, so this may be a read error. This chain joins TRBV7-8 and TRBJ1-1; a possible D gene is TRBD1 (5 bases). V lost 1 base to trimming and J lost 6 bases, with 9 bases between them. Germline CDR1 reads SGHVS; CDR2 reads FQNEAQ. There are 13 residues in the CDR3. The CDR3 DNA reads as TGTGCCAGCAGCTTAGGGGGCCCCGCTGAAGCTTTCTTT. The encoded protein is CASSLGGPAEAFF.

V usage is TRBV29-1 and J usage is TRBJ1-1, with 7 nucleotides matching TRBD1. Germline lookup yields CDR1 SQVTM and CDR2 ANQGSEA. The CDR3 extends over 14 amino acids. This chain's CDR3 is CSVTGVGWDTEAFF. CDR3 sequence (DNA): TGCAGTGTAACAGGGGTCGGTTGGGACACTGAAGCTTTCTTT.

As DNA, the CDR3 is TGTGCCAGTAGTATTACAGGAGGGGCTGGGGCCAACGTCCTGACTTTC. As protein: CASSITGGAGANVLTF. V is TRBV19 and J is TRBJ2-6, with D possibly matching TRBD2 (6 bases). The CDR3 loop spans 16 amino acids. CDR1 is LNHDA and CDR2 is SQIVND in the germline V gene (reference sequence). Deletions cut 3 bases from V and 2 bases from J, with 11 bases between.

In nucleotides, the CDR3 is TGTGCCACCAGCCGGAGGGGGGATGCGATGGGCCACGAGCAGTACTTC. The encoded protein is CATSRRGDAMGHEQYF. The chain employs TRBV15 and TRBJ2-7; D may be TRBD1 or TRBD2 (6 bases each). Trimming cost V 5 bases and J 5 bases, with 22 bases left between them. This CDR3 region has 16 residues. Germline CDR1 reads LNHNV; CDR2 reads YYDKDF (reference sequence).

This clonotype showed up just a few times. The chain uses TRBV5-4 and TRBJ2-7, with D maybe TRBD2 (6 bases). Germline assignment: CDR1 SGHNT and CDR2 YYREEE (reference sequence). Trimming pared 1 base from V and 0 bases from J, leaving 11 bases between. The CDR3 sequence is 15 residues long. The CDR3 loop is CASSLRAGGSYEQYF. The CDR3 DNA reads TGTGCCAGCAGCTTGCGAGCGGGCGGCTCCTACGAGCAGTACTTC.

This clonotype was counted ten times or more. In DNA form, the CDR3 reads TGTGCCAGCAGTAATAACAGGGGCGAAAAACTGTTTTTT. Amino acids: CASSNNRGEKLFF. The J gene is TRBJ1-4, the V gene TRBV11-2, with 7 bases that match TRBD1. With 6 bases clipped from V and 8 bases from J, the junction kept 6 bases outside the gene matches. The CDR3 has 13 residues. Germline V gene data show CDR1 as SGHAT and CDR2 as FQNNGV.

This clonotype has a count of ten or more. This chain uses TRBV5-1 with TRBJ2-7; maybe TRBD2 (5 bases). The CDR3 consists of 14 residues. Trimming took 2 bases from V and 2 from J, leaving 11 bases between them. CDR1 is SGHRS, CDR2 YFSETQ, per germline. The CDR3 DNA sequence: TGCGCCAGCAGCTTAGGATCGGGGACCTACGAGCAGTACTTC. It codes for CASSLGSGTYEQYF.

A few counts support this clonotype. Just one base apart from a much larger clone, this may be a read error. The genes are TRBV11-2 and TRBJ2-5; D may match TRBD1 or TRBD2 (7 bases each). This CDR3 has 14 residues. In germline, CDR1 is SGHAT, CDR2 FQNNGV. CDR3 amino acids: CASSPSHRGGTRYF. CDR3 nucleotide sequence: TGTGCCAGCAGCCCCTCGCACAGGGGAGGGACCCGGTACTTC.

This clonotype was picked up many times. CDR3 DNA sequence: TGCGCCAGCCGCGAACCGGGAGGGGCTGGGAATGAGCAGTTCTTC. Protein product: CASREPGGAGNEQFF. The rearrangement links TRBV5-1 to TRBJ2-1; 8 nucleotides align to TRBD2. J lost 7 bases, V lost 7 bases, and 13 bases had no gene match. The germline gives CDR1 SGHRS, CDR2 YFSETQ. The CDR3 extends over 15 amino acids.